These 5 T cell receptor beta chains originate from one sample sequenced in a study of PD-1 blockade in classical Hodgkin lymphoma. No patient escaped relapse after autologous stem cell transplantation, and brentuximab vedotin exposure varied. The protocol was immunoSEQ multiplex PCR, while the TCRdb copy is restricted to in-frame clones and leaves out a portion. The sample carries about 13,000 clones, around 80% recorded once. The sample was peripheral blood mononuclear cells (PBMCs), taken at baseline. These receptors originate from a human donor with classical Hodgkin lymphoma.

The genes are TRBV6-1 and TRBJ1-2, with D perhaps matching TRBD1 (5 bases). The CDR3 contains 16 residues. The V end was cut by 1 base, the J end by 4 bases, with 16 bases between. Germline V gene sequence: CDR1 MNHNS, CDR2 SASEGT. In DNA, the CDR3 is TGTGCCAGCAGTGAAGTATGGGACCCGGTGCCCTATGGCTACACCTTC. It encodes CASSEVWDPVPYGYTF.

V and J are TRBV29-1 and TRBJ1-1; 7 nucleotides line up with TRBD1. V dropped 6 bases and J dropped 4; count of bases not matched to a gene: 8. Germline CDR1 is SQVTM and CDR2 is ANQGSEA. The CDR3 totals 13 residues. CDR3 region: CSVHRGPGTEAFF. The CDR3 nucleotides read TGCAGCGTGCATAGGGGGCCGGGCACTGAAGCTTTCTTT.

The gene calls are TRBV27 and TRBJ1-1, with D unclear. V was cut by 2 bases and J by 0 bases, with 4 bases left in between. CDR3 length: 13 residues. The V gene's germline CDR1 is MNHEY and CDR2 SMNVEV (reference sequence). CDR3 residues: CASSLGMNTEAFF. The CDR3 DNA follows: TGTGCCAGCAGTTTAGGGATGAACACTGAAGCTTTCTTT.

V is TRBV6-1 and J is TRBJ2-3, with 9 bases fitting TRBD2. This CDR3 region has 14 residues. Looked up from germline, CDR1 is MNHNS and CDR2 is SASEGT. J lost 4 bases, V lost 11 bases, and 10 bases had no gene match. The CDR3 region has the DNA TGTGCCGCTGAGTCTAGCGGGGCGGCAGATACGCAGTATTTT. It yields the protein CAAESSGAADTQYF.

The chain joins TRBV2 to TRBJ2-7, with 8 bases aligning to TRBD1. Germline CDR1 SNHLY, CDR2 FYNNEI. V shed 0 bases, J shed 4 bases, and the junction held 5 bases outside the gene matches. The CDR3 is 15 amino acids. As DNA, the CDR3 is TGTGCCAGCAGTGAAGCCGGGACAGGACAATACGAGCAGTACTTC. It is translated as CASSEAGTGQYEQYF.